Each of the 3 T cell receptor beta chains below was sequenced from the same sample in a study of T cells after yellow fever vaccination. One entry per CDR3 protein results from TCRdb running MiXCR on the 5' RACE reads. The data hold hundreds of thousands of distinct CDR3 sequences, with 8.7% observed a single time. Sequences were derived from PBMCs, sampled on the day of the first yellow fever vaccination. These receptors were obtained from a man between 18 and 29 years old who received the YFV17D yellow fever vaccine.

CDR3 sequence (DNA): TGCGCCAGCAGCTTCGCCGGGACTAGCGGGGGAAATACGCAGTATTTT. Protein product: CASSFAGTSGGNTQYF. The chain has TRBV5-1 and TRBJ2-3; 14 bases fit TRBD2. The germline CDR1 and CDR2 sequences are SGHRS and YFSETQ. J was trimmed by 7 bases and V by 2 bases; bases with no gene match: 6. The CDR3 is 16 residues long.

This chain links TRBV18 with TRBJ2-7, with 9 bases that match TRBD1. Germline V lookup: CDR1 KGHSH, CDR2 LQKENI. The CDR3 contains 15 residues. Trimming at V came to 3 bases and at J to 5 bases, leaving 8 bases not matched to a gene. This CDR3 is CASSPQTGGRHEQYF. The CDR3, as DNA: TGTGCCAGCTCACCGCAGACAGGGGGGCGGCACGAGCAGTACTTC.

This clonotype was picked up a small number of times. The V and J genes are TRBV6-1 and TRBJ2-2; possibly TRBD1 or TRBD2 for D (5 bases each). Trimming removed 6 bases from V and 5 bases from J, with 19 bases in between. Germline V gene sequence: CDR1 MNHNS, CDR2 SASEGT. There are 16 residues in the CDR3. In nucleotides, the CDR3 is TGTGCCAGCAGGCGACCGGGACGTATTCTAACCGGGGAGCTGTTTTTT. Encoded protein: CASRRPGRILTGELFF.